The 3 T cell receptor beta chains presented below share a single source sample, sequenced in a study of T cells in women clearing cervical HPV infection. Measured with immunoSEQ multiplex PCR; TCRdb has only the in-frame clones, and not every one. The sample table includes fewer than 25,000 clones. The specimen was blood buffy coat. The receptors here all came from a woman aged 18-70 years with a cervical HPV16 infection that either progressed to CIN3+ or cleared (not recorded which).

About this clone itself: The read terminates 3 residues before the CDR3 end, so the remaining end is supplied by the germline J gene. The V call is TRBV7-9, the J call TRBJ2-3; D remains unclear. CDR1 and CDR2 (germline): SEHNR, FQNEAQ (reference sequence). This CDR3 is 13 amino acids long. The CDR3 DNA, read in part, is TGTGCCAGCAGCTTGAGCGCTTTCGAGACG. Encoded protein: CASSLSAFET. In full, the CDR3 is CASSLSAFETQYF.

About this clone: The read comes to an end 3 residues before the CDR3 does, leaving the germline J gene to fill in the end. J is TRBJ1-1 and V is TRBV19, with a weak D call TRBD1 (6 bases). The CDR3 has 15 amino acids. Looked up from germline, CDR1 is LNHDA and CDR2 is SQIVND (reference sequence). Trimming pared 1 base from V and 0 bases from J, leaving 9 bases between. The sequenced part of the CDR3 DNA is TGTGCCAGTAGTATAGGGGGGCCCATGAACACTGAA. Its translation: CASSIGGPMNTE. Given in full, the CDR3 is CASSIGGPMNTEAFF.

For this clone: With the read ending 3 residues before the CDR3 end, the germline J gene is used to fill in that end. The chain couples TRBV12-5 to TRBJ2-5, with 15 bases identical to TRBD2. Trimming took 1 base from V and 2 from J; bases not matched to a gene: 2. The CDR3 is 17 residues long. CDR1 is LGHNT, CDR2 FRNRAP, per germline. Here the CDR3 reads CASGLGTSGGAQETQYF. The DNA read from the CDR3 is TGTGCTAGTGGTTTGGGGACTAGCGGGGGGGCTCAAGAGACC.